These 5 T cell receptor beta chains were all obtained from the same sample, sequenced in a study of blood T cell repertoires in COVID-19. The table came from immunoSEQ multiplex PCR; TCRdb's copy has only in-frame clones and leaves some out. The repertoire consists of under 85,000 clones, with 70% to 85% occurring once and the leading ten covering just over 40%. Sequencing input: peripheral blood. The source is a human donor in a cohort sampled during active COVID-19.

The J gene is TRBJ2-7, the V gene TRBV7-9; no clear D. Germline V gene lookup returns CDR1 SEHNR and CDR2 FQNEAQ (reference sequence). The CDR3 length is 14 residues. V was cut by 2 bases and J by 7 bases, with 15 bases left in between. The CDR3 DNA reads TGTGCCAGCAGCTTATTCCAGGTTGGTGGGGAGCAGTACTTC. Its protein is CASSLFQVGGEQYF.

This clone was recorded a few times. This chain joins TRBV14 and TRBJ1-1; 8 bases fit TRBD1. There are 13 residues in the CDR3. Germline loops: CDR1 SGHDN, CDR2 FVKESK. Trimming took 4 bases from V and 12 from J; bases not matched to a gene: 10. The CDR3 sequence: CASSLPGGSGTFF. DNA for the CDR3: TGTGCCAGCAGCCTACCAGGGGGCTCCGGAACTTTCTTT.

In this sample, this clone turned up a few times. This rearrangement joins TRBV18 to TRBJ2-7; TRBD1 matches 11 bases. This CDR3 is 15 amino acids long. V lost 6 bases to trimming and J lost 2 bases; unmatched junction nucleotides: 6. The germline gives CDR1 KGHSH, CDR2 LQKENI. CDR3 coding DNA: TGTGCCAGCTCCCGGGACAGGGGGGTAACCTACGAGCAGTACTTC. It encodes CASSRDRGVTYEQYF.

The CDR3 region has the DNA TGTGCCAGTCGCCTAGCGGGGGGGCCTAGGGAGACCCAGTACTTC. It encodes CASRLAGGPRETQYF. The genes are TRBV6-5 and TRBJ2-5; 12 nucleotides match TRBD2. Looked up from germline, CDR1 is MNHEY and CDR2 is SVGAGI. V trimming: 9 bases; J trimming: 5 bases; junction bases outside the gene matches: 10. CDR3 length equals 15 residues.

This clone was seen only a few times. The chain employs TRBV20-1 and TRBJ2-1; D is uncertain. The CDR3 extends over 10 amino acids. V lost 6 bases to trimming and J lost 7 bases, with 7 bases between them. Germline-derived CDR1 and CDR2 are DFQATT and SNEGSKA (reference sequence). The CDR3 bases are TGCAGTGCCCACGGGAATGAGCAGTTCTTC. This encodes CSAHGNEQFF.